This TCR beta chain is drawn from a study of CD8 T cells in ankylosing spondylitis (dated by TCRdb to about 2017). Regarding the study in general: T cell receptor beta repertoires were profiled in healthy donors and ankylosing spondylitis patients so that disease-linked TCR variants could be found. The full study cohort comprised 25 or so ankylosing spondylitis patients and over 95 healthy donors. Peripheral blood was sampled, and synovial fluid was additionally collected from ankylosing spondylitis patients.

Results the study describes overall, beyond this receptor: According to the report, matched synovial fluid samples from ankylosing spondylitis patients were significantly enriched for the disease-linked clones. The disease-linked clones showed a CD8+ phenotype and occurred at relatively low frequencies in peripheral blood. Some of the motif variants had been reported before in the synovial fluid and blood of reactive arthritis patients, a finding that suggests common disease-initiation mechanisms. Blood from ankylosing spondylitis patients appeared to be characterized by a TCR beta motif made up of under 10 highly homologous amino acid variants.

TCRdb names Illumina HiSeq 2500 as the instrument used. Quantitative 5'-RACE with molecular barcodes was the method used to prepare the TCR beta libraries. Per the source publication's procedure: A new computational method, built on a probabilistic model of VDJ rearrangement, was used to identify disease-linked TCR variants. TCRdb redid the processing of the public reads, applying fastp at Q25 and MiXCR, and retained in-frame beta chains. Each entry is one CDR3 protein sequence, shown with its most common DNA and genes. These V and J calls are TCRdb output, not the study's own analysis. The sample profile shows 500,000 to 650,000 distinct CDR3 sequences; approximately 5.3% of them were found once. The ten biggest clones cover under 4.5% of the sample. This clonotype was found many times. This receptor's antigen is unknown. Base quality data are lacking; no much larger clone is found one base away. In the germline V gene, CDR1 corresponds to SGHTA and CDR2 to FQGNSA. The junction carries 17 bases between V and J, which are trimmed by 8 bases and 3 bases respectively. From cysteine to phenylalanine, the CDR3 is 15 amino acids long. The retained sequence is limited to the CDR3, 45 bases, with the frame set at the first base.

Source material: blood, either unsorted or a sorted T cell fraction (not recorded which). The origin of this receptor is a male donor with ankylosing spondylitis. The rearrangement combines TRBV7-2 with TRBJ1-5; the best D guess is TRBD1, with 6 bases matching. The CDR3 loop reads CASGGAGLNNQPQHF. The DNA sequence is TGTGCCAGCGGGGGGGCCGGTCTAAACAATCAGCCCCAGCATTTT.